Below, 23 T cell receptor beta chains from the same sample are listed, as sequenced in a study of blood T cell repertoires in COVID-19. TCRdb's copy holds only in-frame clones and misses some; the assay was immunoSEQ multiplex PCR. The profile covers some 230,000 clones, with around 82% appearing a single time and about 3% taken by the ten largest. Sequenced material: peripheral blood. These receptors all come from a woman younger than 45 who had recovered from COVID-19.

V and J are TRBV9 and TRBJ1-6; 9 positions agree with TRBD1. The J segment lost 11 bases and the V segment lost 0 bases, leaving 18 bases of the junction unmatched. The CDR3 extends over 19 amino acids. The germline V gene has CDR1 SGDLS and CDR2 YYNGEE. The CDR3 DNA is TGTGCCAGCAGCGTAGATCAGCGGGCGGGACAGGGATTCCGGACACCCCTCCACTTT. It codes for CASSVDQRAGQGFRTPLHF.

The gene calls are TRBV7-3 and TRBJ2-5, with 7 bases matching TRBD1. CDR3 size: 15 residues. J lost 10 bases, V lost 2 bases, and 13 bases had no gene match. Germline CDR1 is SGHTA and CDR2 is FQGTGA. The CDR3 nucleotides are TGTGCCAGCAGCTTACAAGGTGGGACAGAGGGCAACCAGTACTTC. This sequence encodes CASSLQGGTEGNQYF.

On this clone: Other DNA variants within this sample encode the same CDR3. V usage is TRBV5-1 and J usage is TRBJ2-3; D is uncertain. Germline V gene data show CDR1 as SGHRS and CDR2 as YFSETQ. This CDR3 comprises 12 residues. V lost 4 bases and J 6 bases, leaving 9 bases between the germline ends. CDR3 loop: CASSQTGDTQYF. Written as DNA, the CDR3 is TGCGCCAGCAGCCAGACGGGTGATACGCAGTATTTT.

V usage is TRBV10-1 and J usage is TRBJ2-3, with D perhaps TRBD1 (6 bases). The V end lost 9 bases, the J end lost 2 bases, and 15 bases lay between the germline ends. The CDR3 sequence is 14 residues long. Looked up from germline, CDR1 is WNHNN and CDR2 is SYGVQD (reference sequence). This CDR3 reads CASSSGQTTDTQYF. CDR3 bases: TGCGCCAGTTCGTCCGGACAGACCACAGATACGCAGTATTTT.

This chain uses TRBV5-1 with TRBJ2-7, with TRBD2 matching 9 bases. V lost 1 base and J lost 6; bases outside the gene matches: 17. Germline CDR1 is SGHRS and CDR2 is YFSETQ. CDR3 length equals 18 residues. The CDR3 is CASSLPKREDPLGGEQYF. In DNA form, the CDR3 reads TGCGCCAGCAGCTTGCCCAAGCGGGAGGACCCCCTAGGTGGCGAGCAGTACTTC.

Worth noting for this clone: The identical CDR3 is also encoded by other nucleotide sequences in the sample. This rearrangement joins TRBV11-2 to TRBJ1-3; D is undetermined. CDR1 SGHAT and CDR2 FQNNGV come from the germline V gene. This CDR3 comprises 13 residues. V lost 0 bases, J lost 5 bases, and 5 bases lay in between. The CDR3 spells CASSLDLRNTIYF. In nucleotides, the CDR3 is TGTGCCAGCAGCTTAGATTTAAGAAACACCATATATTTT.

The J gene is TRBJ1-5, the V gene TRBV24-1; tentative D call: TRBD1 (5 bases). Germline V gene lookup returns CDR1 KGHDR and CDR2 SFDVKD. The CDR3 consists of 15 residues. Trimming left V 3 bases short and J 2 bases short, with 10 bases between. The CDR3 loop is CATSDRGIGNQPQHF. The CDR3 bases are TGTGCCACCAGTGATAGGGGCATAGGCAATCAGCCCCAGCATTTT.

The V call is TRBV19, the J call TRBJ2-1; 12 bases fit TRBD2. J gave up 8 bases and V 3 bases, and 14 bases lay outside the gene matches. Germline loops: CDR1 LNHDA, CDR2 SQIVND (reference sequence). CDR3 length equals 18 residues. DNA for the CDR3: TGTGCCAGTAGTATGGCTAGCGGGAGGGTTTCCTTTTGGGATGAGCAGTTCTTC. It specifies CASSMASGRVSFWDEQFF. The full variable domain, rest sourced from reference TRBV19 and TRBJ2-1, is DGGITQSPKYLFRKEGQNVTLSCEQNLNHDAMYWYRQDPGQGLRLIYYSQIVNDFQKGDIAEGYSVSREKKESFPLTVTSAQKNPTAFYLCASSMASGRVSFWDEQFFGPGTRLTVL.

The chain uses TRBV24-1 and TRBJ2-1, with unresolved D. Germline V CDR1 and CDR2: KGHDR, SFDVKD. The CDR3 is 14 residues long. Between the trimmed V and J ends, which lost 1 base and 5 bases, there was a span of 8 bases. This CDR3 reads CATSDLWADNEQFF. The DNA of the CDR3 is TGTGCCACCAGTGATTTATGGGCCGACAATGAGCAGTTCTTC.

The chain combines TRBV9 with TRBJ1-2; D call uncertain. Germline V CDR1 and CDR2: SGDLS, YYNGEE. Trimming left V 3 bases short and J 3 bases short, with 9 bases between. The CDR3 totals 13 residues. The CDR3 region is CASSGLSHYGYTF. In DNA, the CDR3 is TGTGCCAGCAGCGGCCTTAGTCACTATGGCTACACCTTC.

This chain links TRBV11-1 with TRBJ2-5; TRBD1 is a possible D gene (6 bases). Germline V gives CDR1 SGHAT, CDR2 FQDESV (reference sequence). Trimming removed 1 base at V and 2 bases at J, with 11 bases between. This CDR3 is built from 15 residues. CDR3: CASSLGGTGQETQYF. The CDR3 nucleotides are TGTGCCAGCAGCTTAGGAGGAACAGGGCAAGAGACCCAGTACTTC.

The genes are TRBV19 and TRBJ1-4, with TRBD1 identical over 9 bases. J gave up 6 bases and V 7 bases, and 6 bases lay outside the gene matches. The CDR3 is 14 residues long. Germline loops: CDR1 LNHDA, CDR2 SQIVND (reference sequence). CDR3 sequence: CASTLTGGYEKLFF. DNA for the CDR3: TGTGCCAGTACCCTGACAGGGGGTTATGAAAAACTGTTTTTT.

The chain recombines TRBV5-1 with TRBJ2-7, with D tentatively TRBD1 (5 bases). The CDR3 runs to 13 residues. CDR1 and CDR2 (germline): SGHRS, YFSETQ. V lost 0 bases and J 5 bases, leaving 9 bases between the germline ends. The CDR3 here is CASSLDPGNEQYF. The CDR3 DNA reads as TGCGCCAGCAGCTTGGACCCAGGGAACGAGCAGTACTTC.

J is TRBJ1-5 and V is TRBV30; 9 nucleotides match TRBD1. V lost 5 bases to trimming and J lost 5 bases; unmatched junction nucleotides: 7. CDR1 is GTSNPN and CDR2 is SVGIG in the germline V gene (reference sequence). The CDR3 is made up of 14 amino acids. CDR3 nucleotides: TGTGCCTGGGACACAGGGGGCGGCGATCAGCCCCAGCATTTT. Translation gives CAWDTGGGDQPQHF. Combining the CDR3 with reference TRBV30 and TRBJ1-5 gives the whole variable domain SQTIHQWPATLVQPVGSPLSLECTVEGTSNPNLYWYRQAAGRGLQLLFYSVGIGQISSEVPQNLSASRPQDRQFILSSKKLLLSDSGFYLCAWDTGGGDQPQHFGDGTRLSIL.

The V and J genes are TRBV28 and TRBJ2-7; 7 nucleotides agree with TRBD1. V was clipped by 5 bases and J by 2 bases; unmatched bases: 3. The CDR3 has 13 residues. Germline-derived CDR1 and CDR2 are MDHEN and SYDVKM. The CDR3 sequence is CASSDRVTYEQYF. For the CDR3, the DNA is TGTGCCAGCAGTGACAGGGTAACCTACGAGCAGTACTTC.

The genes are TRBV4-1 and TRBJ2-7, with 10 positions matching TRBD2. J was trimmed by 0 bases and V by 2 bases; bases with no gene match: 4. CDR1 and CDR2 from the germline V gene are MGHRA and YSYEKL. The CDR3 totals 16 residues. The CDR3 DNA is TGCGCCAGCAGCCAAACTAGCGGGATGAGCTCCTACGAGCAGTACTTC. It yields the protein CASSQTSGMSSYEQYF.

This clone was observed a single time. The chain is built from TRBV28 and TRBJ1-4; a possible D gene is TRBD1 (5 bases). Trimming stripped 1 base from V and 4 bases from J, with 13 bases between. This CDR3 region has 16 residues. CDR1 is MDHEN and CDR2 is SYDVKM in the germline V gene. In DNA, the CDR3 is TGTGCCAGCAGTTTATTCGGAACAGGTGATAATGAAAAACTGTTTTTT. Its protein is CASSLFGTGDNEKLFF.

This clone turned up a few times. The chain has TRBV11-3 and TRBJ1-1, with D tentatively TRBD1 (5 bases). Trimming shortened V by 1 base and J by 10 bases, and 13 bases separated the two germline ends. The CDR3 covers 13 residues. The germline V gene has CDR1 SGHNT and CDR2 YENEEA. CDR3 residues: CASSLGQGRAAFF. The CDR3 nucleotides read TGTGCCAGCAGCTTAGGGCAGGGCCGGGCAGCTTTCTTT.

The chain carries TRBV5-8 and TRBJ2-5; D gene unclear. The CDR3 runs 15 residues. Trimming pared 0 bases from V and 2 bases from J, leaving 11 bases between. In germline, CDR1 is SGHTS, CDR2 YDEGEE. CDR3 coding DNA: TGTGCCAGCAGCTTGGCCTATATTCTACAAGAGACCCAGTACTTC. This sequence encodes CASSLAYILQETQYF.

The chain uses TRBV7-9 and TRBJ1-2; D is ambiguous. CDR3 size: 14 residues. CDR1 is SEHNR and CDR2 is FQNEAQ in the germline V gene (reference sequence). Deletions cut 5 bases from V and 4 bases from J, with 14 bases between. CDR3: CASSPLAGSYGYTF. In nucleotides, the CDR3 is TGTGCCAGCAGCCCCCTGGCCGGGAGCTATGGCTACACCTTC.

The V call is TRBV5-1, the J call TRBJ1-2; the match to TRBD1 covers 11 bases. Per germline, CDR1 SGHRS and CDR2 YFSETQ. J gave up 4 bases and V 2 bases, and 7 bases lay outside the gene matches. The CDR3 has 16 amino acids. The CDR3 loop reads CASSLMDRGRGYGYTF. The CDR3, as DNA: TGCGCCAGCAGCTTAATGGACAGGGGGCGCGGCTATGGCTACACCTTC.

The V and J genes are TRBV30 and TRBJ2-7; D possibly corresponds to TRBD2 (5 bases). The germline V and J ends were trimmed by 5 bases and 0 bases, with 14 bases remaining between them. The CDR3 has 14 residues. Germline CDR1 is GTSNPN and CDR2 is SVGIG (reference sequence). Here the CDR3 reads CAWATDGVSYEQYF. The CDR3 DNA reads as TGTGCCTGGGCTACGGACGGGGTCTCCTACGAGCAGTACTTC.

CDR3 sequence: CASSSRDRGAYEQYF. In nucleotides, the CDR3 is TGTGCCAGCAGCTCCCGGGACAGGGGTGCCTACGAGCAGTACTTC. V is TRBV5-4 and J is TRBJ2-7, with 10 bases identical to TRBD1. V lost 3 bases, J lost 2 bases, and 5 bases stayed unmatched. This CDR3 is 15 amino acids long. In germline, CDR1 is SGHNT, CDR2 YYREEE (reference sequence).